Listed below are T cell receptor beta chains from one sample, sequenced in a study of T cell responses to AZD1222 COVID-19 vaccine. Assay: immunoSEQ multiplex PCR; the TCRdb copy retains only in-frame clones and omits some. Of 150,000 to 200,000 clones in the sample, 88% are singletons; the top ten hold over 4.5%. The sequencing used peripheral blood, collected on day 0 of AZD1222 vaccination. These receptor sequences come from an adult in good health. CDR3s include the opening cysteine and the closing phenylalanine or tryptophan. D genes are given only for firm matches. Clone sizes are given selectively: once, few, many, or a class where the clone is expanded.

TRBJ2-1 . TRBV6-5 TRBD1 CASSYTGELGDEQFF TGTGCCAGCAGTTATACAGGGGAGTTGGGCGATGAGCAGTTCTTC
TRBJ1-6 . TRBV19 . CASSIDAGPGNNSPLHF TGTGCCAGTAGTATAGATGCTGGGCCAGGGAATAATTCACCCCTCCACTTT
TRBJ2-7 . TRBV20-1 TRBD2 CSASPSGRAQTYEQYF TGCAGTGCTAGTCCTAGCGGGAGAGCACAGACCTACGAGCAGTACTTC
TRBJ1-6 . TRBV13 . CASSSTSYNSPLHF TGTGCCAGCAGCTCGACATCCTATAATTCACCCCTCCACTTT
TRBJ2-7 . TRBV6-2/TRBV6-3 TRBD2 CASSYSFGLAGDEQYF TGTGCCAGCAGTTACTCTTTCGGACTAGCGGGAGACGAGCAGTACTTC
TRBJ1-5 . TRBV6-5 . CASSYSRQINQPQHF TGTGCCAGCAGTTACTCCAGACAGATCAATCAGCCCCAGCATTTT
TRBJ1-3 . TRBV6-5 . CASRGAILSGNTIYF TGTGCCAGCCGGGGGGCGATCCTCTCTGGAAACACCATATATTTT
TRBJ1-5 . TRBV19 . CASSIGGARVNQPQHF TGTGCCAGTAGTATCGGAGGGGCGAGGGTCAATCAGCCCCAGCATTTT
TRBJ1-6 . TRBV5-5 . CASTDKEAFGSPLHF TGTGCCAGCACCGATAAGGAAGCTTTCGGTTCACCCCTCCACTTT
TRBJ1-1 . TRBV7-2 . CASSLRGIGIGDTEAFF TGTGCCAGCAGCTTACGGGGGATTGGAATAGGGGACACTGAAGCTTTCTTT
TRBJ1-5 . TRBV4-2 . CASSQEVTVANQPQHF TGTGCCAGCAGCCAAGAGGTCACGGTAGCAAATCAGCCCCAGCATTTT
TRBJ1-4 once TRBV7-2 . CASSRGGNEKLFF TGTGCCAGCAGCCGCGGGGGTAATGAAAAACTGTTTTTT
TRBJ2-1 . TRBV7-9 . CASSLAGASYNEQFF TGTGCCAGCAGCTTAGCGGGGGCCTCTTACAATGAGCAGTTCTTC
TRBJ2-7 once TRBV28 . CASRGSPYEQYF TGTGCCAGCAGGGGAAGTCCTTACGAGCAGTACTTC
TRBJ2-3 . TRBV27 . CASSLGPPPGTQYF TGTGCCAGCAGTTTGGGGCCCCCACCAGGTACGCAGTATTTT
TRBJ2-7 . TRBV9 . CASSTVVGPSYEQYF TGTGCCAGCAGCACAGTGGTAGGACCCTCCTACGAGCAGTACTTC
TRBJ1-2 . TRBV6-5 TRBD1 CASSYTRQGADYGYTF TGTGCCAGCAGTTACACGAGGCAGGGGGCGGACTATGGCTACACCTTC
TRBJ1-1 . TRBV6-1 . CASSDPLRRNTEAFF TGTGCCAGCAGTGATCCGTTACGGCGGAACACTGAAGCTTTCTTT
TRBJ1-2 . TRBV7-3 . CASSPKGQLSNYGYTF TGTGCCAGCAGCCCAAAGGGGCAGCTTTCTAACTATGGCTACACCTTC
TRBJ2-3 . TRBV5-5 TRBD2 CASSLGLAATDTQYF TGTGCCAGCAGTTTGGGACTAGCGGCCACAGATACGCAGTATTTT
TRBJ1-5 . TRBV2 . CASSEALAGFQPQHF TGTGCCAGCAGTGAAGCGCTGGCAGGGTTTCAGCCCCAGCATTTT
TRBJ2-3 once TRBV3-1/TRBV3-2 TRBD2 CASSQGGGGAGTDTQYF TGTGCCAGCAGCCAAGGAGGCGGGGGGGCCGGTACAGATACGCAGTATTTT
TRBJ1-5 . TRBV6-1 TRBD1 CASSENRGYSNQPQHF TGTGCCAGCAGTGAAAACAGGGGTTATAGCAATCAGCCCCAGCATTTT
TRBJ1-2 few TRBV9 TRBD1 CASSGQGSRYGYTF TGTGCCAGCAGCGGACAGGGGTCCCGCTATGGCTACACCTTC
TRBJ1-1 . TRBV7-3 TRBD1 CASSPSTGGVAEAFF TGTGCCAGCAGCCCATCGACAGGGGGCGTCGCTGAAGCTTTCTTT
TRBJ1-5 . TRBV6-5 . CASISRWGQPQHF TGTGCCAGCATTAGCAGGTGGGGTCAGCCCCAGCATTTT
TRBJ2-7 . TRBV10-2 . CASSDVQAWYEQYF TGCGCCAGCAGTGACGTCCAGGCTTGGTACGAGCAGTACTTC
TRBJ1-6 . TRBV28 . CASSYDSNSPLHF TGTGCCAGCAGTTATGACAGCAATTCACCCCTCCACTTT
TRBJ2-1 . TRBV5-1 . CASSLKVSGALFYNEQFF TGCGCCAGCAGCTTGAAAGTCTCGGGGGCCCTCTTTTACAATGAGCAGTTCTTC
TRBJ1-1 once TRBV7-3 . CASSLIRQDHTEAFF TGTGCCAGCAGCTTAATTCGACAGGACCACACTGAAGCTTTCTTT
TRBJ2-7 . TRBV25-1 . CASSSQGGHTYEQYF TGTGCCAGCAGTTCCCAGGGGGGACACACCTACGAGCAGTACTTC
TRBJ1-5 . TRBV28 . CASSLPPGGSGNQPQHF TGTGCCAGCAGTTTACCCCCGGGTGGGTCGGGCAATCAGCCCCAGCATTTT
TRBJ2-6 few TRBV5-1 TRBD1 CASSYEGTGSTGANVLTF TGCGCCAGCAGCTACGAAGGGACAGGATCCACTGGGGCCAACGTCCTGACTTTC
TRBJ1-3 . TRBV28 . CASSLWGSGNTIYF TGTGCCAGCAGTTTATGGGGGTCTGGAAACACCATATATTTT
TRBJ2-1 . TRBV24-1 . CATSDPTSNSYNEQFF TGTGCCACCAGTGACCCGACATCGAACTCCTACAATGAGCAGTTCTTC
TRBJ2-5 . TRBV28 . CASSLILGSETQYF TGTGCCAGCAGTTTAATTCTAGGTTCGGAGACCCAGTACTTC
TRBJ1-6 . TRBV27 . CASRYIGYNSPLHF TGTGCCAGCAGATACATAGGCTATAATTCACCCCTCCACTTT
TRBJ1-2 . TRBV19 TRBD1 CASRPRGFNYGYTF TGTGCCAGTAGGCCCAGGGGGTTTAACTATGGCTACACCTTC
TRBJ2-2 . TRBV28 TRBD2 CASSVVAGGSTGELFF TGTGCCAGCAGTGTGGTAGCGGGGGGGAGCACCGGGGAGCTGTTTTTT
TRBJ2-1 . TRBV29-1 TRBD2 CSGGPGGRHEQFF TGCAGCGGCGGTCCGGGAGGGCGTCATGAGCAGTTCTTC
TRBJ1-1 few TRBV28 . CASTDPPNTEAFF TGTGCCAGCACCGACCCCCCGAACACTGAAGCTTTCTTT
TRBJ1-5 once TRBV28 TRBD1 CASSLPDREQPQHF TGTGCCAGCAGTCTACCCGACAGGGAGCAGCCCCAGCATTTT
TRBJ1-2 . TRBV18 . CASSRLADGYTF TGTGCCAGCTCCCGATTGGCGGATGGCTACACCTTC
TRBJ2-1 . TRBV27 . CATRLGNEQFF TGTGCCACCAGGTTGGGCAATGAGCAGTTCTTC
TRBJ1-1 . TRBV18 TRBD1 CASSGGQGGNTEAFF TGTGCCAGCTCCGGGGGACAGGGCGGGAACACTGAAGCTTTCTTT
TRBJ1-2 . TRBV30 . CAWSATLPGGINYGYTF TGTGCCTGGAGTGCAACCCTGCCCGGGGGCATTAACTATGGCTACACCTTC
TRBJ1-3 . TRBV7-2 TRBD1 CASSEQGISGNTIYF TGTGCCAGCAGCGAACAGGGGATCTCTGGAAACACCATATATTTT
TRBJ2-5 . TRBV2 . CASTQEGTQYF TGTGCCAGCACCCAGGAGGGGACCCAGTACTTC
TRBJ1-1 . TRBV28 . CASRQTGIGAFF TGTGCCAGCAGACAAACAGGGATAGGAGCTTTCTTT
TRBJ2-5 . TRBV27 . CASSLDQETQYF TGTGCCAGCAGTTTGGACCAAGAGACCCAGTACTTC
TRBJ2-7 . TRBV7-2 . CASSPQNYEQYF TGTGCCAGCAGTCCCCAAAACTACGAGCAGTACTTC
TRBJ2-2 . TRBV7-3 . CASRLGRGGTGELFF TGTGCCAGCCGCTTGGGCAGGGGAGGGACCGGGGAGCTGTTTTTT
TRBJ2-2 . TRBV10-3 . CAFQAPDTGELFF TGTGCCTTCCAGGCCCCCGACACCGGGGAGCTGTTTTTT